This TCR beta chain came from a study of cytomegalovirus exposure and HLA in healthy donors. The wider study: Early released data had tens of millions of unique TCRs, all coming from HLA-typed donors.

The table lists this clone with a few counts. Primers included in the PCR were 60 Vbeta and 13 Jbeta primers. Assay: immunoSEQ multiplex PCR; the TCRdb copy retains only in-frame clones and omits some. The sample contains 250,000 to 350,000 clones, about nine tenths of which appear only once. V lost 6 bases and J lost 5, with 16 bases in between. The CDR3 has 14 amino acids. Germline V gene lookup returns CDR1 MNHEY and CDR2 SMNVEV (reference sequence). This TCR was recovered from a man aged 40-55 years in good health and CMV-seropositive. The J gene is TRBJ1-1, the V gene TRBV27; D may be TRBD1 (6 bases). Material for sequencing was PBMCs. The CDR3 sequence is CASRDSVGFTEAFF. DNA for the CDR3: TGTGCCAGCAGGGACAGTGTGGGTTTTACTGAAGCTTTCTTT.